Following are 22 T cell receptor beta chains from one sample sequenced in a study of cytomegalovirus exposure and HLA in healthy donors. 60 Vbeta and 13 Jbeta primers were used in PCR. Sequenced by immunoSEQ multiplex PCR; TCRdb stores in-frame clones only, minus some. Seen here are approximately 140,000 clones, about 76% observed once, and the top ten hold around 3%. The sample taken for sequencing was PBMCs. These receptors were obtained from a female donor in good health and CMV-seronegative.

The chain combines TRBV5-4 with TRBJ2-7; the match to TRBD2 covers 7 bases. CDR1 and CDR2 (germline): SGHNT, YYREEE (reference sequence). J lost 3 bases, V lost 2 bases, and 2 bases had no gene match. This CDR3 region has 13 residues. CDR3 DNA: TGTGCCAGCAGCTTAGGGACTAACTACGAGCAGTACTTC. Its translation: CASSLGTNYEQYF.

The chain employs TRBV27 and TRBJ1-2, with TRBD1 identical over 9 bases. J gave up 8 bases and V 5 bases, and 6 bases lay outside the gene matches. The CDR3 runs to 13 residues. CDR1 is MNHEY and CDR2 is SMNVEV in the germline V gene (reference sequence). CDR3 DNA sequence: TGTGCCAGCAGTAACAACAGGGGGCCCGGCTACACCTTC. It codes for CASSNNRGPGYTF.

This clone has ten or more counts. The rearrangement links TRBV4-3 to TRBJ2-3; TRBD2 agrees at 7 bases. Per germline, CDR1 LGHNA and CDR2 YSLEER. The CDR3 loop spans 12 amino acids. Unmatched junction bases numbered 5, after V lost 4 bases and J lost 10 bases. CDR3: CASSRGLTAQYF. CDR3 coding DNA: TGCGCCAGCAGCCGGGGACTAACCGCGCAGTATTTT.

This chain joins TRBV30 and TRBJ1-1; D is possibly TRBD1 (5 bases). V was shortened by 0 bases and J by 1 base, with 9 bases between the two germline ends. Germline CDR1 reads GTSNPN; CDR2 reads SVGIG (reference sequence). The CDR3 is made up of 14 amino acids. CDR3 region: CAWSVPGWNTEAFF. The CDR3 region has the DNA TGTGCCTGGAGTGTTCCAGGGTGGAACACTGAAGCTTTCTTT. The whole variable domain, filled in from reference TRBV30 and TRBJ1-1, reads SQTIHQWPATLVQPVGSPLSLECTVEGTSNPNLYWYRQAAGRGLQLLFYSVGIGQISSEVPQNLSASRPQDRQFILSSKKLLLSDSGFYLCAWSVPGWNTEAFFGQGTRLTVV.

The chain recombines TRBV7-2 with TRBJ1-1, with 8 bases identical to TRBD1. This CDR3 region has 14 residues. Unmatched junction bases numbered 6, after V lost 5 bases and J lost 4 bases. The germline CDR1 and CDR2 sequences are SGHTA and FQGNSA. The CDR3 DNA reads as TGTGCCAGCAGCCTAACAGGGGGGGGCACTGAAGCTTTCTTT. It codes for CASSLTGGGTEAFF.

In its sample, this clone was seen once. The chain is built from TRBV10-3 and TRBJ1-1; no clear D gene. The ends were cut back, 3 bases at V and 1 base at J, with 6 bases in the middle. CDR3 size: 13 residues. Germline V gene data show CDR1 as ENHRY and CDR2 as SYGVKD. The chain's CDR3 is CAISDRQNTEAFF. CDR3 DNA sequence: TGTGCCATCAGTGACAGACAGAACACTGAAGCTTTCTTT.

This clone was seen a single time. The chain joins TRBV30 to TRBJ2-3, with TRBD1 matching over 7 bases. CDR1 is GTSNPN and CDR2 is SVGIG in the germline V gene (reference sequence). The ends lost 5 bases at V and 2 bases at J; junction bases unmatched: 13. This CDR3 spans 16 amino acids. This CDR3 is CAWGGDRDNPTDTQYF. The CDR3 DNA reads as TGTGCCTGGGGGGGAGACAGGGATAATCCCACAGATACGCAGTATTTT.

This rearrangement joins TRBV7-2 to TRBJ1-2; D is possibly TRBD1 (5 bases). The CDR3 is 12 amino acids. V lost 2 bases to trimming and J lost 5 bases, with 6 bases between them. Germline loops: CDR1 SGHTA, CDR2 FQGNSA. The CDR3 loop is CASSLPGYGYTF. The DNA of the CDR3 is TGTGCCAGCAGCTTACCAGGGTATGGCTACACCTTC.

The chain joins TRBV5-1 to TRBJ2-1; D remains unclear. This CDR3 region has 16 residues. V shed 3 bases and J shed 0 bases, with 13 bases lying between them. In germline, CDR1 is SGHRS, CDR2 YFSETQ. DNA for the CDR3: TGCGCCAGCAGCTCGGTAACCCCTAGCTCCTACAATGAGCAGTTCTTC. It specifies CASSSVTPSSYNEQFF.

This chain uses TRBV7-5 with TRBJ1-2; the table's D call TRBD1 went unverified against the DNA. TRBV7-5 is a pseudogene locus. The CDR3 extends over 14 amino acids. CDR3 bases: TGTGCCAGAAGCCCGGGGACAGGGCCGTGTGGCTACACCTTC. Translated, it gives CARSPGTGPCGYTF.

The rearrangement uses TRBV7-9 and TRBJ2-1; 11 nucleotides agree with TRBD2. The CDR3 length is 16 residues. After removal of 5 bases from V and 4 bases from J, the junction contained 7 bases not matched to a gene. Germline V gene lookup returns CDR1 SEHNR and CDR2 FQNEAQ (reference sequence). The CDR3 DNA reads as TGTGCCAGCAGCCCGACTAGCGGGGAAAGGTACAATGAGCAGTTCTTC. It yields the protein CASSPTSGERYNEQFF.

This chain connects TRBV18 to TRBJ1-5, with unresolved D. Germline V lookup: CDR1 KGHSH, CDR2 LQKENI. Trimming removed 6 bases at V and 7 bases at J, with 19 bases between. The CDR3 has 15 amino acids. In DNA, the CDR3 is TGTGCCAGCTCTTTACGGTCCGCGGGAAGACAGCCCCAGCATTTT. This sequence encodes CASSLRSAGRQPQHF.

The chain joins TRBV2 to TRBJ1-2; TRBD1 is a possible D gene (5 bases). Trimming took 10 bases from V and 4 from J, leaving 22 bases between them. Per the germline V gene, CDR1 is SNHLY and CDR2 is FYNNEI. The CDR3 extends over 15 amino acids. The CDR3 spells CATRGGSGTLYGYTF. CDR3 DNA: TGTGCCACCCGGGGGGGAAGCGGGACCCTCTATGGCTACACCTTC.

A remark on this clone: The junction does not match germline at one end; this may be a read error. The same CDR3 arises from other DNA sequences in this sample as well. Here the CDR3 reads CAISESGFRRAEAFF. DNA of the CDR3: TGTGCCATCAGTGAGTCGGGGTTCAGGAGGGCTGAAGCCTTCTTT. The rearrangement joins TRBV10-3 to TRBJ1-1; D call uncertain. Germline values: CDR1 ENHRY, CDR2 SYGVKD. This CDR3 is 15 amino acids long.

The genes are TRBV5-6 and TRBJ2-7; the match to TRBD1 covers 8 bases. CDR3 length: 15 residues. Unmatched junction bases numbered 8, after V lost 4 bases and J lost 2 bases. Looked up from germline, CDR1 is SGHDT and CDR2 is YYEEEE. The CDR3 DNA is TGTGCCAGCAGCGCGCCCCGGACAGGGACCTACGAGCAGTACTTC. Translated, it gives CASSAPRTGTYEQYF.

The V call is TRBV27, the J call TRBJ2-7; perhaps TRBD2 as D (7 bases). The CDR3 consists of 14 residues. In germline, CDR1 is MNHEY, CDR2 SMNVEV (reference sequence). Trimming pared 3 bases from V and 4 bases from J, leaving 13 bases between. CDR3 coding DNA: TGTGCCAGCAGTTTTGGGGGGGCCGGTTACGAGCAGTACTTC. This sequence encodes CASSFGGAGYEQYF.

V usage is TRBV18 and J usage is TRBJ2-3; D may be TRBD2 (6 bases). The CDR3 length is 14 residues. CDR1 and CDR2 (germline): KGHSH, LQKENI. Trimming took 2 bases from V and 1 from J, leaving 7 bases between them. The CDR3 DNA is TGTGCCAGCTCACCATTAGCGGGCACAGATACGCAGTATTTT. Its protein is CASSPLAGTDTQYF. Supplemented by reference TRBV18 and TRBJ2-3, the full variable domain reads NAGVMQNPRHLVRRRGQEARLRCSPMKGHSHVYWYRQLPEEGLKFMVYLQKENIIDESGMPKERFSAEFPKEGPSILRIQQVVRGDSAAYFCASSPLAGTDTQYFGPGTRLTVL.

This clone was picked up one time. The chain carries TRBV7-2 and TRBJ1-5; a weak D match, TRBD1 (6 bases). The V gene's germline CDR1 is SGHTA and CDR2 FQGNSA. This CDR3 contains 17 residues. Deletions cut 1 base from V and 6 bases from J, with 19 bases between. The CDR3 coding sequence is TGTGCCAGCAGCTTAGTGGGGGGGCGGGCTGGAGGTCAGCCCCAGCATTTT. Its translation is CASSLVGGRAGGQPQHF.

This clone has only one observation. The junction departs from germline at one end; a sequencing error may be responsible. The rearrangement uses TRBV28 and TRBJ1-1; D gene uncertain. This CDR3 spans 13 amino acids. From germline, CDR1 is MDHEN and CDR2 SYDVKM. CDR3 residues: CASTSPANSEAFF. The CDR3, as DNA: TGTGCCAGCACCTCCCCGGCCAACAGTGAAGCTTTCTTT.

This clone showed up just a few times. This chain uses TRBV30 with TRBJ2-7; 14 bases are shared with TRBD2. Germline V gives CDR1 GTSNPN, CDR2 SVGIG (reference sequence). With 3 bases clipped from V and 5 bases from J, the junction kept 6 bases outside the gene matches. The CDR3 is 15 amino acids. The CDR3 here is CAWRAPTSGGDEQYF. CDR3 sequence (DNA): TGTGCCTGGAGGGCCCCGACTAGCGGGGGGGACGAGCAGTACTTC.

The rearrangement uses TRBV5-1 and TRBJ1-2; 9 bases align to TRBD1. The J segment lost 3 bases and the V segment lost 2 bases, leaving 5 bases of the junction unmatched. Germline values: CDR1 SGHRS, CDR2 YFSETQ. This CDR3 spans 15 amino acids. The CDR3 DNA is TGCGCCAGCAGCTTAGAGCGACAGGGGGACTATGGCTACACCTTC. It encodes CASSLERQGDYGYTF.

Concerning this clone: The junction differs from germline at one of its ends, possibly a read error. The CDR3 region has the DNA TGCACCAGCAGCCAAGAGGGAGGGGGGCAGGGATGGTCACCCCTCCACTTT. Its translation is CTSSQEGGGQGWSPLHF. The chain carries TRBV4-3 and TRBJ1-6, with TRBD1 as a possible D gene (6 bases). CDR3 length equals 17 residues. The germline CDR1 and CDR2 sequences are LGHNA and YSLEER.